Reported below is one T cell receptor beta chain. Antigen unknown. These data come from a study of shared clonotypes between healthy human individuals. Study results and limitations: The study's rarefaction showed incomplete sorted-subset sequencing despite large depth.

Every subset's genomic DNA went evenly onto several immunoSEQ plates. Assay used: immunoSEQ multiplex PCR; TCRdb lists only in-frame clones, some missing. Here the sample spans just over 2,000,000 clones, 95% being singletons. This CDR3 has 14 residues. Trimming removed 6 bases at V and 6 bases at J, with 15 bases between. CDR1 and CDR2 (germline): MGHDK, SYGVNS. This chain links TRBV25-1 with TRBJ2-1, with D perhaps TRBD1 (6 bases). The origin of this receptor is a man between 18 and 35 years old in good health. Material: naive CD4+ T cells sorted from blood. The sample's subset: CD45RA+ positively selected. The CDR3 region has the DNA TGTGCCAGCAGACTTTCCATAGGGGGCAATGAGCAGTTCTTC. It is translated as CASRLSIGGNEQFF.